This note documents a single TCR beta chain sequence. What it recognizes is unknown. This sample stems from a study of cytomegalovirus exposure and HLA in healthy donors. Unmatched junction bases numbered 5, after V lost 5 bases and J lost 2 bases. The CDR3 is 16 amino acids. Per the germline V gene, CDR1 is MDHEN and CDR2 is SYDVKM. Profiled with immunoSEQ multiplex PCR; TCRdb holds only in-frame clones, not every one. The profile shows approximately 160,000 clones, roughly 90% of them singletons. Study observations and caveats: Investigators reported 150 to 200 TCR beta chains as tied to cytomegalovirus.

The sequencing sample was made of PBMCs. The J gene is TRBJ2-5, the V gene TRBV28; 13 positions match TRBD2. The TCR comes from a woman aged 30 to 39 in good health and CMV-seronegative. CDR3 coding DNA: TGTGCCAGCAGTACCAGGACTAGCGGGAGTCAAGAGACCCAGTACTTC. Its translation: CASSTRTSGSQETQYF.